The rows below give T cell receptor beta chains drawn from one sample of a study of shared clonotypes between healthy human individuals. The protocol was immunoSEQ multiplex PCR, while the TCRdb copy is restricted to in-frame clones and leaves out a portion. The repertoire has roughly 2.1 million clones, about 93% of them found once; the top ten carry roughly 1.7%. The specimen sequenced was naive CD8+ T cells from PBMCs. The receptors here all came from a young man in good health. Some clones in this sample may be carry-over from other donors' samples. The CDR3 runs from the conserved cysteine through the conserved F or W. A D gene is named only where the DNA matches it firmly. The listing skips clone size in some rows; elsewhere it reads once, few, many or a size class.

D gene: NA
clone size: NA
CDR3 length: 15
J gene: TRBJ1-5
V gene: TRBV28
CDR3 DNA: TGTGCCAGCATTATGGGACATCAGAACGATCAGCCCCAGCATTTT
CDR3 protein: CASIMGHQNDQPQHF

D gene: TRBD1
clone size: NA
CDR3 length: 17
J gene: TRBJ1-6
V gene: TRBV7-6
CDR3 DNA: TGTGCCAGCAGCTCCCGGGACAGGGGGCTTGGGAATTCACCCCTCCACTTT
CDR3 protein: CASSSRDRGLGNSPLHF

D gene: TRBD1
clone size: NA
CDR3 length: 15
J gene: TRBJ2-2
V gene: TRBV11-1
CDR3 DNA: TGTGCCAGCAGCGTGGGACAGGTGAACACCGGGGAGCTGTTTTTT
CDR3 protein: CASSVGQVNTGELFF

D gene: TRBD2
clone size: NA
CDR3 length: 15
J gene: TRBJ2-7
V gene: TRBV28
CDR3 DNA: TGTGCCAGCAGTTCCCAGCGGGAGGCGTCCTACGAGCAGTACTTC
CDR3 protein: CASSSQREASYEQYF

D gene: NA
clone size: NA
CDR3 length: 16
J gene: TRBJ2-7
V gene: TRBV28
CDR3 DNA: TGTGCCAGCAGTCAATTGGGGTCTCTTAGCTCCTACGAGCAGTACTTC
CDR3 protein: CASSQLGSLSSYEQYF

D gene: TRBD2
clone size: NA
CDR3 length: 15
J gene: TRBJ2-4
V gene: TRBV28
CDR3 DNA: TGTGCCAGCACTCGGGAGGCCCGTGCGGGAAACATTCAGTACTTC
CDR3 protein: CASTREARAGNIQYF

D gene: NA
clone size: NA
CDR3 length: 19
J gene: TRBJ1-2
V gene: TRBV12-5
CDR3 DNA: TGTGCTAGTGGTTTGGTACAGGGAAGGCAGGGTGTTGTCATCTATGGCTACACCTTC
CDR3 protein: CASGLVQGRQGVVIYGYTF

D gene: NA
clone size: NA
CDR3 length: 14
J gene: TRBJ1-5
V gene: TRBV6-5
CDR3 DNA: TGTGCCAGCAGTTACCGGGGGGGTTATCAGCCCCAGCATTTT
CDR3 protein: CASSYRGGYQPQHF

D gene: TRBD2
clone size: once
CDR3 length: 15
J gene: TRBJ2-1
V gene: TRBV7-9
CDR3 DNA: TGTGCCAGCAGCAACACTAGCGGGAGCTACAATGAGCAGTTCTTC
CDR3 protein: CASSNTSGSYNEQFF

D gene: TRBD2
clone size: NA
CDR3 length: 17
J gene: TRBJ2-3
V gene: TRBV7-6
CDR3 DNA: TGTGCCAGCAGCTTAGGAGCGGGAGGGCCGGGCACAGATACGCAGTATTTT
CDR3 protein: CASSLGAGGPGTDTQYF

D gene: TRBD1
clone size: NA
CDR3 length: 15
J gene: TRBJ2-1
V gene: TRBV19
CDR3 DNA: TGTGCCAGTAGTACGGGGACAGGGTTTTTGAATGAGCAGTTCTTC
CDR3 protein: CASSTGTGFLNEQFF

D gene: NA
clone size: NA
CDR3 length: 13
J gene: TRBJ2-7
V gene: TRBV10-3
CDR3 DNA: TGTGCCATCAGTGAGTCGGCTAGCTACGAGCAGTACTTC
CDR3 protein: CAISESASYEQYF

D gene: NA
clone size: NA
CDR3 length: 16
J gene: TRBJ2-7
V gene: TRBV27
CDR3 DNA: TGTGCCAGCAGCACTCCCCCGTGGCGGGAATCATACGAGCAGTACTTC
CDR3 protein: CASSTPPWRESYEQYF

D gene: NA
clone size: NA
CDR3 length: 12
J gene: TRBJ2-6
V gene: TRBV5-1
CDR3 DNA: TGCGCCAGCAGCTTGGCCGGCCTCGTCCTGACTTTC
CDR3 protein: CASSLAGLVLTF

D gene: NA
clone size: NA
CDR3 length: 15
J gene: TRBJ2-3
V gene: TRBV5-6
CDR3 DNA: TGTGCCAGCGGGGACCGGACCTTTCTTCCCGATACGCAGTATTTT
CDR3 protein: CASGDRTFLPDTQYF

D gene: TRBD2
clone size: NA
CDR3 length: 14
J gene: TRBJ2-7
V gene: TRBV5-8
CDR3 DNA: TGTGCCAGCAGCTGGAGAGCGGGGGCCTACGAGCAGTACTTC
CDR3 protein: CASSWRAGAYEQYF

D gene: NA
clone size: NA
CDR3 length: 14
J gene: TRBJ2-7
V gene: TRBV9
CDR3 DNA: TGTGCCAGCAGCGTAGACCAGGGCGGGTACGAGCAGTACTTC
CDR3 protein: CASSVDQGGYEQYF

D gene: NA
clone size: NA
CDR3 length: 14
J gene: TRBJ2-7
V gene: TRBV28
CDR3 DNA: TGTGCCAGCAGTTCTCGGAGATCCACCTACGAGCAGTACTTC
CDR3 protein: CASSSRRSTYEQYF

D gene: NA
clone size: NA
CDR3 length: 11
J gene: TRBJ2-7
V gene: TRBV11-2
CDR3 DNA: TGTGCCAGCAGCACGACCTACGAGCAGTACTTC
CDR3 protein: CASSTTYEQYF

D gene: TRBD2
clone size: once
CDR3 length: 16
J gene: TRBJ2-7
V gene: TRBV28
CDR3 DNA: TGTGCCAGCAGTTATATGGGGGGGCGGGAGGCACTCGAGCAGTACTTC
CDR3 protein: CASSYMGGREALEQYF

D gene: NA
clone size: NA
CDR3 length: 16
J gene: TRBJ2-7
V gene: TRBV28
CDR3 DNA: TGTGCCAGCACCCACAATGTGGGCCACCAGGCCTCCGAGCAGTACTTC
CDR3 protein: CASTHNVGHQASEQYF

D gene: TRBD2
clone size: NA
CDR3 length: 17
J gene: TRBJ2-2
V gene: TRBV7-9
CDR3 DNA: TGTGCCAGCAGCCCCCTCCCAGCGGGAGTCGAGGTCGGGGAGCTGTTTTTT
CDR3 protein: CASSPLPAGVEVGELFF

D gene: TRBD1
clone size: NA
CDR3 length: 13
J gene: TRBJ2-3
V gene: TRBV16
CDR3 DNA: TGTGCCAGCAGCCCATTCCGGGACAGGGGGCAGTATTTT
CDR3 protein: CASSPFRDRGQYF

D gene: NA
clone size: NA
CDR3 length: 15
J gene: TRBJ1-1
V gene: TRBV5-4
CDR3 DNA: TGTGCCAGCAGCTTGGTTGGGGGGTCCTTCACTGAAGCTTTCTTT
CDR3 protein: CASSLVGGSFTEAFF

D gene: NA
clone size: once
CDR3 length: 14
J gene: TRBJ2-1
V gene: TRBV7-9
CDR3 DNA: TGTGCCAGCAGCCAAATGGGGAGTGACAATGAGCAGTTCTTC
CDR3 protein: CASSQMGSDNEQFF

D gene: NA
clone size: few
CDR3 length: 12
J gene: TRBJ1-1
V gene: TRBV28
CDR3 DNA: TGTGCCAGCAGTCTAGGGTCCACTGAAGCTTTCTTT
CDR3 protein: CASSLGSTEAFF

D gene: TRBD1
clone size: NA
CDR3 length: 13
J gene: TRBJ1-2
V gene: TRBV19
CDR3 DNA: TGTGCCACCTTACCAGGGGGCCACTATGGCTACACCTTC
CDR3 protein: CATLPGGHYGYTF

D gene: TRBD1
clone size: NA
CDR3 length: 13
J gene: TRBJ1-3
V gene: TRBV29-1
CDR3 DNA: TGCAGCGTTGGGGACAGCTCTGGAAACACCATATATTTT
CDR3 protein: CSVGDSSGNTIYF

D gene: NA
clone size: NA
CDR3 length: 11
J gene: TRBJ2-7
V gene: TRBV5-5
CDR3 DNA: TGTGCCAGCAGCTTGGCCGGCGAGCAGTACTTC
CDR3 protein: CASSLAGEQYF

D gene: NA
clone size: NA
CDR3 length: 16
J gene: TRBJ2-1
V gene: TRBV5-1
CDR3 DNA: TGCGCCAGCAGCTTGGCCGGACCAGACTCCTACAATGAGCAGTTCTTC
CDR3 protein: CASSLAGPDSYNEQFF

D gene: TRBD1
clone size: NA
CDR3 length: 14
J gene: TRBJ2-7
V gene: TRBV27
CDR3 DNA: TGTGCCAGCAGGGAACAGGGGGCCGCCTACGAGCAGTACTTC
CDR3 protein: CASREQGAAYEQYF

D gene: NA
clone size: NA
CDR3 length: 15
J gene: TRBJ1-3
V gene: TRBV9
CDR3 DNA: TGTGCCAGCAGCGTAGCTTGGGGATTTGGAAACACCATATATTTT
CDR3 protein: CASSVAWGFGNTIYF

D gene: NA
clone size: NA
CDR3 length: 13
J gene: TRBJ1-5
V gene: TRBV14
CDR3 DNA: TGTGCCAGCAGCCAAGGTTTCGGTCAGCCCCAGCATTTT
CDR3 protein: CASSQGFGQPQHF

D gene: NA
clone size: NA
CDR3 length: 15
J gene: TRBJ1-5
V gene: TRBV27
CDR3 DNA: TGTGCCAGCAGTTCCGGGGACTATAGCAATCAGCCCCAGCATTTT
CDR3 protein: CASSSGDYSNQPQHF

D gene: NA
clone size: NA
CDR3 length: 14
J gene: TRBJ1-5
V gene: TRBV28
CDR3 DNA: TGTGCCAGCAGTTTATGGGGGGAAGGTCAGCCCCAGCATTTT
CDR3 protein: CASSLWGEGQPQHF

D gene: TRBD2
clone size: NA
CDR3 length: 14
J gene: TRBJ2-3
V gene: TRBV9
CDR3 DNA: TGTGCCAGCAGCGTAGGTAGCGGGAGGGATACGCAGTATTTT
CDR3 protein: CASSVGSGRDTQYF

D gene: NA
clone size: NA
CDR3 length: 12
J gene: TRBJ1-1
V gene: TRBV19
CDR3 DNA: TGTGCCAGTAGTACAAGCTACACTGAAGCTTTCTTT
CDR3 protein: CASSTSYTEAFF

D gene: TRBD1
clone size: NA
CDR3 length: 14
J gene: TRBJ1-1
V gene: TRBV27
CDR3 DNA: TGTGCCAGCAGTTACGGGACAGGGGTTGGTGAAGCTTTCTTT
CDR3 protein: CASSYGTGVGEAFF

D gene: NA
clone size: NA
CDR3 length: 13
J gene: TRBJ1-1
V gene: TRBV7-9
CDR3 DNA: TGTGCCAGCAGCTTTGGCAGCTACACTGAAGCTTTCTTT
CDR3 protein: CASSFGSYTEAFF

D gene: TRBD2
clone size: once
CDR3 length: 15
J gene: TRBJ2-1
V gene: TRBV5-6
CDR3 DNA: TGTGCCAGCAGCGATCTAGCGGGAGGGAGCAATGAGCAGTTCTTC
CDR3 protein: CASSDLAGGSNEQFF

D gene: TRBD2
clone size: NA
CDR3 length: 13
J gene: TRBJ2-3
V gene: TRBV28
CDR3 DNA: TGTGCCAGCAGTCGCGGGGGGGCAGATACGCAGTATTTT
CDR3 protein: CASSRGGADTQYF

D gene: NA
clone size: NA
CDR3 length: 13
J gene: TRBJ2-3
V gene: TRBV7-3
CDR3 DNA: TGTGCCAGCAGATCAACGGGGGCAGATACGCAGTATTTT
CDR3 protein: CASRSTGADTQYF

D gene: NA
clone size: NA
CDR3 length: 14
J gene: TRBJ2-3
V gene: TRBV29-1
CDR3 DNA: TGCAGCGTTGAAGGGGGGAGTCTCACAGATACGCAGTATTTT
CDR3 protein: CSVEGGSLTDTQYF